The next 5 T cell receptor beta chains were all read from a single sample in a study of T cells after yellow fever vaccination. TCRdb used MiXCR to reprocess the 5' RACE reads, holding one entry per CDR3 protein. Altogether 500,000 to 650,000 distinct CDR3 sequences are present, over 9% being singletons, with the ten largest covering about 15%. The sample here was PBMCs, taken on the day of the yellow fever booster vaccination. These TCRs come from a man aged 30-40 years who received the YFV17D yellow fever vaccine.

A few counts support this clonotype. The chain joins TRBV28 to TRBJ1-2; 8 bases match TRBD1. The CDR3 runs to 13 residues. J lost 4 bases, V lost 6 bases, and 4 bases had no gene match. Germline CDR1 is MDHEN and CDR2 is SYDVKM. The CDR3 sequence is CASRVGQGYGYTF. CDR3 sequence (DNA): TGTGCCAGCAGGGTTGGACAGGGCTATGGCTACACCTTC.

The chain is built from TRBV29-1 and TRBJ1-1, with D maybe TRBD1 (6 bases). The germline gives CDR1 SQVTM, CDR2 ANQGSEA. Trimming removed 4 bases from V and 1 base from J, with 13 bases in between. This CDR3 contains 14 residues. In nucleotides, the CDR3 is TGCAGCGTTGGGGGTGGGGGGCCGAACACTGAAGCTTTCTTT. Amino acids: CSVGGGGPNTEAFF.

This chain joins TRBV29-1 and TRBJ2-3; D not certain. The CDR3 contains 10 residues. Trimming removed 7 bases at V and 10 bases at J, with 12 bases between. Germline V CDR1 and CDR2: SQVTM, ANQGSEA. The CDR3 bases are TGCAGCGCCAAATCTGGGGCGCAGTATTTT. This encodes CSAKSGAQYF.

The rearrangement links TRBV7-9 to TRBJ2-7; 10 nucleotides match TRBD2. Trimming took 6 bases from V and 4 from J; bases not matched to a gene: 9. The germline CDR1 and CDR2 sequences are SEHNR and FQNEAQ (reference sequence). The CDR3 totals 15 residues. CDR3 nucleotide sequence: TGTGCCAGCAGTCGACTAGCGGGTGAAATGTACGAGCAGTACTTC. It translates to CASSRLAGEMYEQYF.

The chain couples TRBV6-5 to TRBJ2-7, with unresolved D. The CDR3 runs to 13 residues. The germline V gene has CDR1 MNHEY and CDR2 SVGAGI. Trimming removed 2 bases at V and 5 bases at J, with 10 bases between. CDR3: CASSYGVGNEQYF. The CDR3 region has the DNA TGTGCCAGCAGTTACGGCGTTGGCAACGAGCAGTACTTC.